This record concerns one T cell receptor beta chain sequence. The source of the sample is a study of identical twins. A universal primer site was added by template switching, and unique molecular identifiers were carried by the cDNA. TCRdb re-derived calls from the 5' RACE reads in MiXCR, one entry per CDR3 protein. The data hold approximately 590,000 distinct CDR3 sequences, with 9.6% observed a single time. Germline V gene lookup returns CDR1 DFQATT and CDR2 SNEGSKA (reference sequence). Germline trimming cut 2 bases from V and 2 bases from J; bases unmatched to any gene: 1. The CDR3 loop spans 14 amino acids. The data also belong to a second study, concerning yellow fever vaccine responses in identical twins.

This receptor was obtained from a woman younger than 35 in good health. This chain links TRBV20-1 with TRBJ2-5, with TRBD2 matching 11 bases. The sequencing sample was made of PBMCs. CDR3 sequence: CSARRLAGQETQYF. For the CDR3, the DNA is TGCAGTGCTAGAAGACTAGCGGGGCAAGAGACCCAGTACTTC.